This T cell receptor beta chain is from a study of T-cell memory formation after mild COVID-19. In TCRdb, the 5' RACE reads were re-called with MiXCR into one record per CDR3 protein. Of approximately 390,000 distinct CDR3 sequences in the sample, 15% to 20% were seen once. In this sample, this clonotype turned up a few times. CDR3 size: 16 residues. Germline V lookup: CDR1 SGHRS, CDR2 YFSETQ. V lost 4 bases, J lost 0 bases, and 6 bases stayed unmatched. The chain has TRBV5-1 and TRBJ2-3; TRBD2 matches at 9 bases. The receptor was derived from a man aged 18 to 30 who had mild COVID-19 (a few samples of this study predate the infection). Cell type and time point are not known. Sequenced sample: PBMCs or a T cell subset sorted from them (not recorded which). CDR3 bases: TGCGCCAGCAGCGGGCCTAGCGGGGCCAGCACAGATACGCAGTATTTT. Its translation is CASSGPSGASTDTQYF. The whole variable domain, filled in from reference TRBV5-1 and TRBJ2-3, reads KAGVTQTPRYLIKTRGQQVTLSCSPISGHRSVSWYQQTPGQGLQFLFEYFSETQRNKGNFPGRFSGRQFSNSRSEMNVSTLELGDSALYLCASSGPSGASTDTQYFGPGTRLTVL.